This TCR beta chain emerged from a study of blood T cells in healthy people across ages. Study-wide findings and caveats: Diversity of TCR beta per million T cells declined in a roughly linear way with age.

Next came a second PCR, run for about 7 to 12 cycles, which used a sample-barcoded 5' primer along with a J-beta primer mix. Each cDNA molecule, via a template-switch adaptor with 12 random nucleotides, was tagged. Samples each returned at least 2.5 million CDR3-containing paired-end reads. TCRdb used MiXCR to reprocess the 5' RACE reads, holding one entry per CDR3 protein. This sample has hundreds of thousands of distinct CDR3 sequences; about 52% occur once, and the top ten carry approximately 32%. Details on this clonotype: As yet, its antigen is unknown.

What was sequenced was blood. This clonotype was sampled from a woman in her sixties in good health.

CDR3 nucleotide sequence: TGTGCCAGCAGTTACAGAAAATCAGGGGTTCGATACACTGAAGCTTTCTTT. The encoded protein is CASSYRKSGVRYTEAFF. The genes are TRBV6-5 and TRBJ1-1; possible D gene TRBD1, 6 bases. CDR1 is MNHEY, CDR2 SVGAGI, per germline. The CDR3 covers 17 residues. Trimming left V 2 bases short and J 3 bases short, with 19 bases between.